The present TCR beta chain was sequenced within a study of post-analysis software for immune sequencing data. The CDR3 spans 16 residues. The V and J ends lost 2 bases and 0 bases respectively, with 14 bases between them. Per the germline V gene, CDR1 is SEHNR and CDR2 is FQNEAQ (reference sequence). In its sample, this clonotype was seen a few times. Its antigen is not known. Findings of the study overall: Strong same-batch co-clustering of samples appeared with F measure clustering. Five TRBV segments appeared more often in patients than in controls, and TRBV5-6, TRBV5-1 and TRBV20-1 were among these. Compared against controls, patients with multiple sclerosis displayed significantly lower normalized Chao1 diversity.

Unique molecular identifiers were carried by the TCR beta cDNA libraries. TCRdb ran MiXCR on the PCR reads and lists one entry per CDR3 protein. Of around 500,000 distinct CDR3 sequences listed, 30% to 40% were seen once; the top ten hold roughly 6%. V is TRBV7-9 and J is TRBJ2-7; D may correspond to TRBD1 or TRBD2 (7 bases each). Sample: blood. This sequence originates from a girl under 18 with multiple sclerosis. The CDR3 loop is CASSLRAGTDSYEQYF. In DNA form, the CDR3 reads TGTGCCAGCAGCTTAAGAGCGGGGACAGACTCCTACGAGCAGTACTTC.